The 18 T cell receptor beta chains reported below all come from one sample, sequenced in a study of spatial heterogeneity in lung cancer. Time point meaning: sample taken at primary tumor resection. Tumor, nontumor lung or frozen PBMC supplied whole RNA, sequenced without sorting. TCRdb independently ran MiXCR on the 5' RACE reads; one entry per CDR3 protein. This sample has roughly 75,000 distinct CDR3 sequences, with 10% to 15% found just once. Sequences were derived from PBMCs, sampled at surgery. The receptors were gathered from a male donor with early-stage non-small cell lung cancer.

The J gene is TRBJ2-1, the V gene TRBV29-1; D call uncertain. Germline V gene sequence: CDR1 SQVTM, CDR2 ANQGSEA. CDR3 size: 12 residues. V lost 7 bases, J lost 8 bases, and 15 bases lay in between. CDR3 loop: CSASASGDEQFF. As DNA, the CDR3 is TGCAGCGCTTCCGCGTCGGGCGATGAGCAGTTCTTC.

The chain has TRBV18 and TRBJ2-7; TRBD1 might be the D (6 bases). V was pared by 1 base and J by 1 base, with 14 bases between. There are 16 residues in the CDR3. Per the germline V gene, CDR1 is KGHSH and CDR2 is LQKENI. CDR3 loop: CASSPLGPGASYEQYF. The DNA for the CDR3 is TGTGCCAGCTCACCACTTGGTCCAGGGGCTTCCTACGAGCAGTACTTC.

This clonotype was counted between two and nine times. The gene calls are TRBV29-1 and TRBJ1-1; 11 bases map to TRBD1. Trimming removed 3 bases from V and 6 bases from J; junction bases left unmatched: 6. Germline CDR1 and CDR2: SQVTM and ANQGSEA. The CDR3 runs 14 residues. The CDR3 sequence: CSVERTGGASEAFF. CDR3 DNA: TGCAGCGTTGAGCGGACAGGGGGCGCTTCTGAAGCTTTCTTT.

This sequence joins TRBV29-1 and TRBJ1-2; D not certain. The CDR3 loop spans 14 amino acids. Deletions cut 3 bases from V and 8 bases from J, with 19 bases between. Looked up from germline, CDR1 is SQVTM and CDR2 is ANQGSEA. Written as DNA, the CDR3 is TGCAGCGTTGAGGGAGGAGCGTCAATGGAAGGCTACACCTTC. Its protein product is CSVEGGASMEGYTF.

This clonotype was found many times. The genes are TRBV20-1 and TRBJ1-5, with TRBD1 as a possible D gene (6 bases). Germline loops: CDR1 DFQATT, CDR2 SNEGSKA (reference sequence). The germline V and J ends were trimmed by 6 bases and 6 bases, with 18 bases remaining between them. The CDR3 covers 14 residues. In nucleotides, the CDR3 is TGCAGTGCACGCGTGGGGGGGCGAGGTCAGCCCCAGCATTTT. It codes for CSARVGGRGQPQHF.

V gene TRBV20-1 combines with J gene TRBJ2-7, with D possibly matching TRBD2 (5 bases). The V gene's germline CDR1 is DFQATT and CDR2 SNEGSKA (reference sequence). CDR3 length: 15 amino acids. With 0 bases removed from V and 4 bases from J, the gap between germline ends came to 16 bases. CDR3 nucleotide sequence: TGCAGTGCTAGAGATTTAGAGCCTTTAGCGTACGAGCAGTACTTC. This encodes CSARDLEPLAYEQYF.

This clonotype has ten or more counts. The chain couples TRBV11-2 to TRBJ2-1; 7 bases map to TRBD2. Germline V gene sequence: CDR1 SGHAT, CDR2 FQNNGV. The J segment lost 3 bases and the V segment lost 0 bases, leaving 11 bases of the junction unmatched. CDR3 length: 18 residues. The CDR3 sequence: CASSLDPLQGGVYNEQFF. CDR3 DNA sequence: TGTGCCAGCAGCTTAGACCCTTTGCAGGGAGGGGTCTACAATGAGCAGTTCTTC.

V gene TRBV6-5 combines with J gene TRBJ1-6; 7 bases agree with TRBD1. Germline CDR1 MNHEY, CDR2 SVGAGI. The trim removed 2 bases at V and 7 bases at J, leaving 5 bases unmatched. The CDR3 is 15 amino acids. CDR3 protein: CASSYGGTVNSPLHF. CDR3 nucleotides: TGTGCCAGCAGTTACGGTGGGACAGTAAATTCACCCCTCCACTTT.

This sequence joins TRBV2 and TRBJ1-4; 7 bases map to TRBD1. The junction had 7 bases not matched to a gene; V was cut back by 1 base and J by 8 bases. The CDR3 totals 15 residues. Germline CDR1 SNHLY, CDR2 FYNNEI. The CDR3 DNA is TGTGCCAGCAGTGAAGTCGACAGGGTTGAAGAAAAACTGTTTTTT. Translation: CASSEVDRVEEKLFF.

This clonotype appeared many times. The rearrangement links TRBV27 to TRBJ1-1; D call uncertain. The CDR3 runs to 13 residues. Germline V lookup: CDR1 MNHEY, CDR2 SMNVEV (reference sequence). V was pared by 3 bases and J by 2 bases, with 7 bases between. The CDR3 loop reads CASSFRRNTEAFF. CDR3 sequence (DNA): TGTGCCAGCAGTTTCCGGAGAAACACTGAAGCTTTCTTT.

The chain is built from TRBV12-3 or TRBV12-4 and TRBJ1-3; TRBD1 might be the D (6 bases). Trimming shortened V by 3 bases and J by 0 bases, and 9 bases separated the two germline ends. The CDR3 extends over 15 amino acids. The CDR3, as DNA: TGTGCCAGCAGTTTGGGGGCGTCCTCTGGAAACACCATATATTTT. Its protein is CASSLGASSGNTIYF.

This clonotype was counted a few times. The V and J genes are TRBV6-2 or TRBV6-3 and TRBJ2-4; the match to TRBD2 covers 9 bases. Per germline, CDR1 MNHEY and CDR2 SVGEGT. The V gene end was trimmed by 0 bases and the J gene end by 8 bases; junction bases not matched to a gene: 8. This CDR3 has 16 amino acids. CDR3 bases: TGTGCCAGCAGTTACTCGAAGGTAGCGGGAGAATACATTCAGTACTTC. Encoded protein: CASSYSKVAGEYIQYF.

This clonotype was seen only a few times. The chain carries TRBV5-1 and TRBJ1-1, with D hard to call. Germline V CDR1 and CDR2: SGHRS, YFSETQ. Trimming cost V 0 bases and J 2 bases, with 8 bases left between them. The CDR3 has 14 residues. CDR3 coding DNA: TGCGCCAGCAGCTTGGCCGCAGGAAACACTGAAGCTTTCTTT. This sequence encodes CASSLAAGNTEAFF.

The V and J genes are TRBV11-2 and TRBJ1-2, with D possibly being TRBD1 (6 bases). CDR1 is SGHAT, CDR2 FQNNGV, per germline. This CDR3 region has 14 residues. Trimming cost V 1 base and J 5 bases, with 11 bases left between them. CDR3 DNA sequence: TGTGCCAGCAGCTTAGCAGGGACACAGTATGGCTACACCTTC. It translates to CASSLAGTQYGYTF.

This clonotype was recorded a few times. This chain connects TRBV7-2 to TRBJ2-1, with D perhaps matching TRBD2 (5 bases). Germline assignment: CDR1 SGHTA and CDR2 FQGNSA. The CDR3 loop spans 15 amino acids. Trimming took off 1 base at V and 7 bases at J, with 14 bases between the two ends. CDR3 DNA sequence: TGTGCCAGCAGCTTAGGTCTCCTAGCTCAGAATGAGCAGTTCTTC. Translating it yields CASSLGLLAQNEQFF.

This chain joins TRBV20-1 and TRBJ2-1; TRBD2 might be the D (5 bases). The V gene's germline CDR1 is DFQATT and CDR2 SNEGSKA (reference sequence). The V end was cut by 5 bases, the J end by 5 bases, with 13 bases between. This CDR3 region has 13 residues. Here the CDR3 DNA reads TGCAGTGCTTCTCGAGGGCGGGACAATGAGCAGTTCTTC. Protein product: CSASRGRDNEQFF.

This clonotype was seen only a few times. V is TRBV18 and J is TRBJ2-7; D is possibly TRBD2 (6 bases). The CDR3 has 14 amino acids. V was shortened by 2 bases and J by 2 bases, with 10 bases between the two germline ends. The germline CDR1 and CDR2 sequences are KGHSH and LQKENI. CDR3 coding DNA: TGTGCCAGCTCACCAACGGAGGGAACCTACGAGCAGTACTTC. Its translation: CASSPTEGTYEQYF.

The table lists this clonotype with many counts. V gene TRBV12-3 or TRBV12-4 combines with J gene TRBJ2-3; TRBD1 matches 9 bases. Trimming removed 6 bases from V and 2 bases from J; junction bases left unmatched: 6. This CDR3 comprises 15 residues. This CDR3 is CASRLGQGTTDTQYF. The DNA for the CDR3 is TGTGCCAGCAGGTTGGGACAGGGAACCACAGATACGCAGTATTTT.